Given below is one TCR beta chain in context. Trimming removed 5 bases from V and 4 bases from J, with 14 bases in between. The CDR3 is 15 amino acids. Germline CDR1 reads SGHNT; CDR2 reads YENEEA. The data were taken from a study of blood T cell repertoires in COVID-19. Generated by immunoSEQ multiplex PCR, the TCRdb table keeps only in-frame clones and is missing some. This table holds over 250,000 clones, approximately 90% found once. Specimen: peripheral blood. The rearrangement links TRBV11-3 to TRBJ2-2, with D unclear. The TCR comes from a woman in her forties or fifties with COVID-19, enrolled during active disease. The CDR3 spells CASSPSVAVTGELFF. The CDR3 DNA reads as TGTGCCAGCAGCCCCTCCGTGGCAGTCACCGGGGAGCTGTTTTTT.